This T cell receptor beta chain was recorded in a study of human T cells and chemical hapten exposure. One entry per CDR3 protein results from TCRdb running MiXCR on the RACE reads. Of fewer than 200,000 distinct CDR3 sequences listed, under 35% were seen once; the top ten hold about 2.8%. Study-wide findings and caveats: PT1 expanded TCR counts and patch test score correlated positively.

Germline trimming cut 7 bases from V and 4 bases from J; bases unmatched to any gene: 3. The CDR3 length is 11 residues. Germline CDR1 SQVTM, CDR2 ANQGSEA. This clonotype was detected only a few times. The antigen is undetermined. Described time point: pre-sensitization, week 0. Described treatment: therapeutic diphenylcyclopropenone sensitization with weekly scalp DPC. The sample here was whole blood, taken in connection with sensitization to the hapten diphenylcyclopropenone (DPC). The origin of this receptor is a woman under 40 with alopecia areata. Some clones in this sample may be carry-over from other donors' samples. The rearrangement uses TRBV29-1 and TRBJ2-5; 7 bases align to TRBD1. The CDR3 DNA reads TGCAGCGCCTACAGGGGAGAGACCCAGTACTTC. It codes for CSAYRGETQYF.